This TCR beta chain stems from a study of shared clonotypes between healthy human individuals. Some clones are missing from TCRdb's copy, which holds only in-frame ones; the method was immunoSEQ multiplex PCR. The sample lists just over 2,000,000 clones, 90% to 95% seen once, with 0.13% in the top ten. Sequenced sample: naive CD4+ T cells sorted from blood. Subset in this sample: CD45RA+ positively selected. The origin of this receptor is a man in his late teens or twenties in good health.

The CDR3 bases are TGTGCCAGCTCATCGCTCTTGAACACTGAAGCTTTCTTT. This translates into CASSSLLNTEAFF. The chain combines TRBV18 with TRBJ1-1; D is unresolved. The germline gives CDR1 KGHSH, CDR2 LQKENI. Trimming removed 5 bases from V and 0 bases from J, with 7 bases in between. CDR3 size: 13 residues.